Listed here are 5 T cell receptor beta chains from one sample, sequenced in a study of blood T cell repertoires in COVID-19. Assay: immunoSEQ multiplex PCR; the TCRdb copy retains only in-frame clones and omits some. In the table there are hundreds of thousands of clones, approximately 92% of which are singletons. Sequencing was done on a sample of PBMCs or T cells enriched from blood (not recorded which). The receptors originated from a man between 25 and 39 years old who had recovered from COVID-19.

This clone occurred a few times. The V and J genes are TRBV2 and TRBJ1-6; 9 bases map to TRBD1. With 7 bases clipped from V and 6 bases from J, the junction kept 4 bases outside the gene matches. The CDR3 runs 14 residues. Per germline, CDR1 SNHLY and CDR2 FYNNEI. In nucleotides, the CDR3 is TGTGCCAGCAACCGACAGGGGGGTAATTCACCCCTCCACTTT. This sequence encodes CASNRQGGNSPLHF. The whole variable domain, remainder taken from reference TRBV2 and TRBJ1-6, is EPEVTQTPSHQVTQMGQEVILRCVPISNHLYFYWYRQILGQKVEFLVSFYNNEISEKSEIFDDQFSVERPDGSNFTLKIRSTKLEDSAMYFCASNRQGGNSPLHFGNGTRLTVT.

V usage is TRBV29-1 and J usage is TRBJ2-1; 8 bases match TRBD2. Looked up from germline, CDR1 is SQVTM and CDR2 is ANQGSEA. Unmatched junction bases numbered 7, after V lost 4 bases and J lost 8 bases. There are 13 residues in the CDR3. CDR3 bases: TGCAGCGTTGGGGTGACTAGCGCCGATGAGCAGTTCTTC. It is translated as CSVGVTSADEQFF.

The CDR3 sequence: CASSSRGVRTEAFF. CDR3 in DNA: TGTGCCAGCAGCTCTCGAGGAGTTCGGACTGAAGCTTTCTTT. The chain couples TRBV7-3 to TRBJ1-1, with unresolved D. The CDR3 has 14 amino acids. Germline CDR1 is SGHTA and CDR2 is FQGTGA. Trimming left V 4 bases short and J 5 bases short, with 14 bases between.

CDR3 bases: TGTGCCACCAGTGTTGGAAGGGAGTCTGGCTACACCTTC. Protein product: CATSVGRESGYTF. V gene TRBV24-1 combines with J gene TRBJ1-2; D remains ambiguous. Germline V lookup: CDR1 KGHDR, CDR2 SFDVKD. The CDR3 is made up of 13 amino acids. Deletions cut 5 bases from V and 7 bases from J, with 13 bases between.

The chain employs TRBV11-2 and TRBJ2-7; D ambiguous. The length of the CDR3 is 11 residues. The germline CDR1 and CDR2 sequences are SGHAT and FQNNGV. V lost 5 bases, J lost 3 bases, and 5 bases lay in between. CDR3: CASSPFYEQYF. The CDR3 DNA reads as TGTGCCAGCAGCCCCTTCTACGAGCAGTACTTC.